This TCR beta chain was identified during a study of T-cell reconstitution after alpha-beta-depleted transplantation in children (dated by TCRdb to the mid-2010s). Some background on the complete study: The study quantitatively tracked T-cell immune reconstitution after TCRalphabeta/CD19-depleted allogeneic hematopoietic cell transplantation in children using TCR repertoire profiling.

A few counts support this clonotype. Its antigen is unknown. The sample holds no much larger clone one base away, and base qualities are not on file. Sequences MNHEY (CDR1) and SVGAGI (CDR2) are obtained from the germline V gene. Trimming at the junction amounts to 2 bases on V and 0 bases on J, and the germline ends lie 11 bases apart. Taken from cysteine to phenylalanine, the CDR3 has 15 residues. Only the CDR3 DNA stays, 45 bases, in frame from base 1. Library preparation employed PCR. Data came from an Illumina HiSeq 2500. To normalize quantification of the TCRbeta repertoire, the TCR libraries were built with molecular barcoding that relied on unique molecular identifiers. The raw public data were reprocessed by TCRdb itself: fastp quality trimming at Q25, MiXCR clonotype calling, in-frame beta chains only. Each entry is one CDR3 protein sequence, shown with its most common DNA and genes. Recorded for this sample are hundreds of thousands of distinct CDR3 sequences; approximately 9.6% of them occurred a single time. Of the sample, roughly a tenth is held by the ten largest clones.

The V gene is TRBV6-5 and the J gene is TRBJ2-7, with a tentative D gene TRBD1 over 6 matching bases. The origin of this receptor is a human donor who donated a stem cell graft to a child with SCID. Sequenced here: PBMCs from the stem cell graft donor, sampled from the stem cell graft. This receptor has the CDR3 CASSYDDRSSYEQYF. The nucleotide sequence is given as TGTGCCAGCAGTTACGATGACAGGAGCTCCTACGAGCAGTACTTC.